This T cell receptor (beta chain) came from a study of blood T cell repertoires in COVID-19. Only in-frame clones appear in the TCRdb table, and some are missing; sequencing was by immunoSEQ multiplex PCR. The sample has a few hundred thousand clones, nearly 90% seen once. Germline loops: CDR1 SGDLS, CDR2 YYNGEE. This CDR3 is 12 amino acids long. Trimming removed 5 bases from V and 7 bases from J, with 12 bases in between. The receptor's source is a man aged 30 to 39 who had been exposed to COVID-19. The sample comprised PBMCs or T cells enriched from blood (not recorded which). This chain joins TRBV9 and TRBJ1-1; no firm D call. For the CDR3, the DNA is TGTGCCAGCAGTCCCCGACACCTTGAAGCTTTCTTT. Its translation is CASSPRHLEAFF.